In this sample, the clone carrying this TCR beta chain turned up a few times. Its antigen is still unknown. The CDR3 runs 15 residues. Germline values: CDR1 WSHSY, CDR2 SAAADI. V lost 6 bases, J lost 2 bases, and 9 bases stayed unmatched. This PCR relied on a set of 60 Vbeta primers and 13 Jbeta primers. Data came from immunoSEQ multiplex PCR; TCRdb stores just in-frame clones and leaves some out. The sample has fewer than 250,000 clones, around three quarters seen once. The source of the sample is a study of cytomegalovirus exposure and HLA in healthy donors. Study-level findings and limits: Association with HLA alleles at 0.05 false discovery rate was found for 15,000 to 20,000 TCR beta sequences in a later analysis.

This receptor was obtained from a woman in her twenties or thirties in good health and CMV-seropositive. This chain joins TRBV10-2 and TRBJ2-7; 8 nucleotides line up with TRBD1. The sequenced sample was PBMCs. The CDR3 here is CASRVGQGVTYEQYF. The CDR3 coding sequence is TGCGCCAGCAGGGTTGGACAGGGAGTCACCTACGAGCAGTACTTC.